The following is a TCR beta chain sequence with its context. Its target is not known. This sample is part of a study of T-cell reconstitution after alpha-beta-depleted transplantation in children. Points from the study as a whole: About two months after transplant, alpha-beta T cells reportedly came from several hundred expanded graft clones.

The CDR3 is 14 residues long. From germline, CDR1 is SGHRS and CDR2 YFSETQ. J was trimmed by 9 bases and V by 4 bases; bases with no gene match: 4. Library preparation (for TCRbeta) was performed with unique molecular identifiers. TCRdb re-called the PCR reads with MiXCR, one entry per CDR3 protein. This table holds about 980,000 distinct CDR3 sequences, about 29% found once. Here the sequenced sample was PBMCs, mostly from graft donor cells, taken 360 days after TCRalphabeta/CD19-depleted stem cell transplant. The J gene is TRBJ1-6, the V gene TRBV5-1; 10 bases map to TRBD1. The receptor comes from a boy in the first two years of life who had a stem cell transplant for SCID, so the T cells may come from the graft donor. CDR3 residues: CASSRDRGGSPLHF. DNA of the CDR3: TGCGCCAGCAGCAGGGACAGGGGAGGTTCACCCCTCCACTTT.